This is a list of T cell receptor beta chains from one sample in a study of T cell changes during pregnancy in multiple sclerosis. Profiling relied on immunoSEQ multiplex PCR, and the TCRdb table lists in-frame clones only, not all of them. The table lists around 95,000 clones, about 94% of them singletons. Sequenced here: peripheral blood, sampled after pregnancy. The receptors were gathered from a female donor in good health, enrolled as a control in a pregnancy study. The CDR3 runs from the conserved cysteine through the conserved F or W. A D gene is named only where the DNA matches it firmly. Size is omitted from some rows. Given values are once, few, many or a class for expanded clones.

TRBJ2-3,.,14,TRBV2,TRBD2,CASKLAGHTDTQYF,TGTGCCAGCAAACTAGCGGGGCACACAGATACGCAGTATTTT
TRBJ1-2,.,15,TRBV4-1,TRBD1,CASSPQGDFDYGYTF,TGCGCCAGCAGCCCCCAGGGGGATTTTGACTATGGCTACACCTTC
TRBJ2-7,.,15,TRBV9,.,CASSVGSLSWEEQYF,TGTGCCAGCAGCGTCGGAAGCCTTAGCTGGGAGGAGCAGTACTTC
TRBJ2-3,.,18,TRBV7-6,.,CASSLEVSVGPITDTQYF,TGTGCCAGCAGCTTAGAGGTTTCAGTGGGCCCAATCACAGATACGCAGTATTTT
TRBJ2-3,.,15,TRBV25-1,TRBD2,CASSESGLAGDTQYF,TGTGCCAGCAGTGAGTCGGGACTAGCGGGAGATACGCAGTATTTT
TRBJ1-2,.,14,TRBV6-1,TRBD1,CASSERQGYYGYTF,TGTGCCAGCAGTGAGAGACAGGGGTACTATGGCTACACCTTC
TRBJ2-7,.,15,TRBV27,TRBD2,CASRLAGGLSYEQYF,TGTGCCAGTAGGCTAGCGGGAGGGCTCTCCTACGAGCAGTACTTC
TRBJ2-7,.,14,TRBV6-5,.,CASSRDTYNYEQYF,TGTGCCAGCAGTCGGGACACCTACAACTACGAGCAGTACTTC
TRBJ2-3,.,15,TRBV6-5,TRBD2,CASSRAGGGTDTQYF,TGTGCCAGCAGCCGAGCGGGAGGGGGCACAGATACGCAGTATTTT
TRBJ1-4,once,16,TRBV6-5,.,CASSSSIGEGNEKLFF,TGTGCCAGCAGTTCCTCCATAGGGGAGGGTAATGAAAAACTGTTTTTT
TRBJ1-2,once,12,TRBV28,TRBD1,CASSLRGQGCTF,TGTGCCAGCAGTTTACGGGGACAGGGATGTACCTTC
TRBJ2-7,.,14,TRBV2,TRBD2,CASSDSGSSYEQYF,TGTGCCAGCAGTGATAGCGGGTCCTCCTACGAGCAGTACTTC
TRBJ2-7,.,13,TRBV7-9,.,CASSGSGVYEQYF,TGTGCCAGCAGCGGCTCCGGGGTCTACGAGCAGTACTTC
TRBJ1-5,once,15,TRBV5-8,.,CASSPTGSSNQPQHF,TGTGCCAGCAGCCCGACAGGCTCAAGCAATCAGCCCCAGCATTTT
TRBJ1-5,once,15,TRBV5-1,.,CASSLDSYSNQPQHF,TGCGCCAGCAGCCTAGACAGTTATAGCAATCAGCCCCAGCATTTT
TRBJ2-2,.,16,TRBV6-1,.,CASSEAARIGTGELFF,TGTGCCAGCAGTGAAGCGGCTAGGATAGGCACCGGGGAGCTGTTTTTT
TRBJ1-1,.,17,TRBV4-1,TRBD1,CASSQAPGQGEDTEAFF,TGCGCCAGCAGCCAGGCCCCAGGACAGGGGGAGGACACTGAAGCTTTCTTT
TRBJ2-1,once,12,TRBV7-2,.,CASSQEPGSRFF,TGTGCCAGCAGCCAGGAGCCGGGGTCGCGGTTCTTC
TRBJ2-7,few,15,TRBV7-9,TRBD2,CASSRTSGRVYEQYF,TGTGCCAGCAGCCGAACTAGCGGGAGAGTCTACGAGCAGTACTTC
TRBJ1-4,.,15,TRBV10-3,.,CAISERIRDTEKLFF,TGTGCCATCAGTGAGAGGATTCGGGACACGGAAAAACTGTTTTTT
TRBJ2-7,.,12,TRBV6-6,.,CASSQDSYEQYF,TGTGCCAGCAGCCAGGACTCCTACGAGCAGTACTTC
TRBJ2-7,.,17,TRBV28,TRBD1,CASSTPRSDRGPYEQYF,TGTGCCAGCAGCACCCCACGCTCCGACAGGGGCCCCTACGAGCAGTACTTC
TRBJ2-1,once,15,TRBV9,TRBD2,CASSPTVSGGYEQFF,TGTGCCAGCAGCCCGACAGTGTCGGGAGGGTATGAGCAGTTCTTC
TRBJ2-3,.,16,TRBV28,TRBD2,CASSWGGRMEADTQYF,TGTGCCAGCAGTTGGGGCGGGAGGATGGAGGCAGATACGCAGTATTTT
TRBJ2-7,.,12,TRBV28,TRBD2,CASSFGGGEQYF,TGTGCCAGCAGTTTCGGGGGAGGGGAGCAGTACTTC
TRBJ2-3,.,15,TRBV27,TRBD2,CASSQAGDVPDTQYF,TGTGCCAGCAGTCAAGCGGGAGACGTTCCAGATACGCAGTATTTT
TRBJ2-3,once,13,TRBV7-7,.,CASSGGMGDTQYF,TGTGCTAGCAGTGGCGGGATGGGTGATACGCAGTATTTT
TRBJ2-7,.,15,TRBV19,TRBD2,CASSIAPSGSYEQYF,TGTGCCAGTAGTATAGCGCCTAGCGGCTCCTACGAGCAGTACTTC
TRBJ2-7,.,15,TRBV27,TRBD1,CASSLSGQGFDEQYF,TGTGCCAGCAGTTTATCCGGACAGGGTTTCGACGAGCAGTACTTC
TRBJ2-4,.,12,TRBV2,TRBD1,CASHLTGNIQYF,TGTGCCAGCCATCTGACAGGGAACATTCAGTACTTC
TRBJ2-1,.,14,TRBV5-1,TRBD2,CASKTGGPYNEQFF,TGCGCCAGCAAAACGGGAGGGCCTTACAATGAGCAGTTCTTC
TRBJ2-1,.,15,TRBV6-6,TRBD1,CASSYLGQGTNEQFF,TGTGCCAGCAGTTACCTGGGACAGGGGACCAATGAGCAGTTCTTC
TRBJ2-7,.,13,TRBV15,TRBD1,CATSFGQAQEQYF,TGTGCCACCAGCTTTGGACAGGCTCAAGAGCAGTACTTC
TRBJ2-1,once,12,TRBV28,.,CASSSLGREQFF,TGTGCCAGCAGCTCCTTGGGGCGGGAGCAGTTCTTC
TRBJ1-2,.,13,TRBV2,.,CASTSDNNYGYTF,TGTGCCAGCACATCGGACAATAACTATGGCTACACCTTC
TRBJ2-7,once,14,TRBV27,TRBD1,CASKVPGQGYEQYF,TGTGCCAGCAAGGTTCCGGGACAGGGCTACGAGCAGTACTTC
TRBJ2-2,.,14,TRBV21-1,.,CASSLAGEGGELFF,TGTGCCAGCAGCCTAGCGGGAGAGGGCGGGGAGCTGTTTTTT
TRBJ2-3,.,17,TRBV25-1,.,CASSGPVGGLSTDTQYF,TGTGCCAGCAGTGGACCTGTGGGCGGGCTGAGCACAGATACGCAGTATTTT
TRBJ2-7,.,14,TRBV5-1,.,CASSTHAGLIEQYF,TGCGCCAGCAGCACCCATGCGGGTCTAATTGAGCAGTACTTC